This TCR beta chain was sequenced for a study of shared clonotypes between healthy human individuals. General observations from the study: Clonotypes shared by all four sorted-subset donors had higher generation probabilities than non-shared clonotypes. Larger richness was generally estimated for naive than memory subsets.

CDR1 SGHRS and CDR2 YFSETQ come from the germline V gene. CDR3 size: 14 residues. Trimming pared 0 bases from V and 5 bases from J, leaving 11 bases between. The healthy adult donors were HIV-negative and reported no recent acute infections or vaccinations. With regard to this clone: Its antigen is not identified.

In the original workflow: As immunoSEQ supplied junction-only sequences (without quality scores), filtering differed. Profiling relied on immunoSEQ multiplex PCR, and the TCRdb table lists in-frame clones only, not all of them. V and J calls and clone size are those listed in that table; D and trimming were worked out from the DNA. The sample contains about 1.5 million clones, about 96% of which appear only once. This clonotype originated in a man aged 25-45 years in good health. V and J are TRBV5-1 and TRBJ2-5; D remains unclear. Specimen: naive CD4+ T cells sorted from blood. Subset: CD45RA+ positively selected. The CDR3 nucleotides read TGCGCCAGCAGCTTGGTTACGTCTGTCGAGACCCAGTACTTC. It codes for CASSLVTSVETQYF.